The next 13 T cell receptor beta chains were all read from a single sample in a study of T cells in Graves' hyperthyroidism and ophthalmopathy. The CDR3 regions of TCR beta were amplified from RNA transcripts. The study used the HTBI primer set for a first-round RT-PCR of the TCR CDR3. TCRdb analysed the multiplex PCR reads with MiXCR anew, one entry per CDR3 protein. The data show 450,000 to 700,000 distinct CDR3 sequences, with roughly 46% seen just once and around a fifth held by the top ten. Source material: peripheral blood or thyroid tissue (not recorded which). These receptors were obtained from an adult woman with Graves' disease, either hyperthyroidism or ophthalmopathy (not recorded which).

This clonotype was detected a few times. The V gene is TRBV5-6, the J gene TRBJ2-7; a weak D match, TRBD2 (5 bases). This CDR3 is 15 amino acids long. The V end was cut by 1 base, the J end by 0 bases, with 11 bases between. CDR1 is SGHDT, CDR2 YYEEEE, per germline. CDR3: CASSLLGETSYEQYF. In DNA form, the CDR3 reads TGTGCCAGCAGCTTGTTGGGAGAAACCTCCTACGAGCAGTACTTC.

The genes are TRBV25-1 and TRBJ1-5; 9 bases align to TRBD1. Germline assignment: CDR1 MGHDK and CDR2 SYGVNS. The length of the CDR3 is 15 residues. The V segment lost 2 bases and the J segment 6 bases; nucleotides outside the gene matches: 5. DNA for the CDR3: TGTGCCAGCAGTGAAGGGGACAGGGCTATTCAGCCCCAGCATTTT. This sequence encodes CASSEGDRAIQPQHF.

The genes are TRBV6-5 and TRBJ2-5; 7 nucleotides line up with TRBD2. Germline-derived CDR1 and CDR2 are MNHEY and SVGAGI. This CDR3 spans 13 amino acids. J was trimmed by 4 bases and V by 6 bases; bases with no gene match: 5. Written as DNA, the CDR3 is TGTGCCAGCAGCGAGACTAGCCTAGAGACCCAGTACTTC. Residues: CASSETSLETQYF.

The chain combines TRBV12-3 or TRBV12-4 with TRBJ1-4; the match to TRBD1 covers 9 bases. The CDR3 has 16 amino acids. V shed 6 bases, J shed 3 bases, and the junction held 8 bases outside the gene matches. The CDR3 here is CASRAGTGFANEKLFF. The CDR3 nucleotides are TGTGCCAGCAGGGCCGGGACAGGGTTTGCTAATGAAAAACTGTTTTTT.

Regarding this clonotype: Given the absence of the conserved phenylalanine or tryptophan at the CDR3 end, a read error is likely. The limits of the CDR3 on the DNA are not certain, so only TCRdb's listed CDR3 is given. The CDR3: CASSLSVNTESFS. This chain links TRBV5-1 with TRBJ1-1. The CDR3 length equals 13 residues, ends included. In germline, CDR1 is SGHRS, CDR2 YFSETQ.

The V gene is TRBV10-3, the J gene TRBJ2-2; 15 bases are a match to TRBD2. Looked up from germline, CDR1 is ENHRY and CDR2 is SYGVKD. CDR3 length equals 19 residues. The trim removed 6 bases at V and 1 base at J, leaving 9 bases unmatched. The CDR3 reads CAIREPGLAGGLNTGELFF. The CDR3 DNA follows: TGTGCCATCAGGGAACCGGGACTAGCGGGAGGCTTGAACACCGGGGAGCTGTTTTTT.

This clonotype was counted a single time. Relative to the germline gene, one junction end is altered; a read error may explain this. The chain joins TRBV9 to TRBJ2-6, with D hard to call. This CDR3 region has 11 residues. Looked up from germline, CDR1 is SGDLS and CDR2 is YYNGEE. The CDR3 DNA sequence: TGTGCCAGCAGCGAGGCCGACGTCCTGACTTTC. Protein: CASSEADVLTF.

This clonotype was detected only a few times. This sequence joins TRBV28 and TRBJ1-2; D call uncertain. Germline V gene sequence: CDR1 MDHEN, CDR2 SYDVKM. The CDR3 runs 14 residues. Trimming removed 3 bases at V and 5 bases at J, with 13 bases between. CDR3 residues: CASSLSANLYGYTF. CDR3 nucleotides: TGTGCCAGCAGTTTGTCCGCCAATCTTTATGGCTACACCTTC.

The V and J genes are TRBV15 and TRBJ1-2; no clear D gene. Germline CDR1 LNHNV, CDR2 YYDKDF (reference sequence). V lost 3 bases and J lost 8, with 10 bases in between. CDR3 length: 12 amino acids. The CDR3 sequence is CATSRRPFGYTF. CDR3 DNA sequence: TGTGCCACCAGCAGGAGACCGTTCGGCTACACCTTC.

This rearrangement joins TRBV10-1 to TRBJ1-1; no reliable D call. V lost 4 bases to trimming and J lost 1 base, with 7 bases between them. CDR1 is WNHNN and CDR2 is SYGVQD in the germline V gene (reference sequence). This CDR3 region has 13 residues. The CDR3: CASSGSQNTEAFF. CDR3 nucleotides: TGCGCCAGCAGTGGGTCCCAGAACACTGAAGCTTTCTTT.

J is TRBJ1-1 and V is TRBV10-3; the D gene is possibly TRBD1 (5 bases). The CDR3 length is 13 residues. Germline V CDR1 and CDR2: ENHRY, SYGVKD. V dropped 11 bases and J dropped 11 bases, with 24 bases sitting between them. CDR3 nucleotide sequence: TGTGCCGTCCAGGGAGCTGAGGCGGCGGAGGCTTTCTTT. Translation: CAVQGAEAAEAFF.

This chain joins TRBV7-9 and TRBJ1-2, with TRBD1 matching 7 bases. J lost 5 bases, V lost 5 bases, and 8 bases had no gene match. CDR3 length equals 14 residues. Germline V gene data show CDR1 as SEHNR and CDR2 as FQNEAQ (reference sequence). CDR3 coding DNA: TGTGCCAGCAGCCCAGGACAGGTGGCATATGGCTACACCTTC. This translates into CASSPGQVAYGYTF.

This sequence joins TRBV10-2 and TRBJ1-1, with 9 bases that match TRBD1. V gave up 8 bases and J gave up 7 bases; unmatched junction bases: 11. CDR1 WSHSY and CDR2 SAAADI come from the germline V gene. The length of the CDR3 is 14 residues. CDR3 amino acids: CASSLPRQGGEAFF. The CDR3 DNA reads TGCGCCAGCTCCCTCCCTAGACAGGGGGGTGAAGCTTTCTTT.